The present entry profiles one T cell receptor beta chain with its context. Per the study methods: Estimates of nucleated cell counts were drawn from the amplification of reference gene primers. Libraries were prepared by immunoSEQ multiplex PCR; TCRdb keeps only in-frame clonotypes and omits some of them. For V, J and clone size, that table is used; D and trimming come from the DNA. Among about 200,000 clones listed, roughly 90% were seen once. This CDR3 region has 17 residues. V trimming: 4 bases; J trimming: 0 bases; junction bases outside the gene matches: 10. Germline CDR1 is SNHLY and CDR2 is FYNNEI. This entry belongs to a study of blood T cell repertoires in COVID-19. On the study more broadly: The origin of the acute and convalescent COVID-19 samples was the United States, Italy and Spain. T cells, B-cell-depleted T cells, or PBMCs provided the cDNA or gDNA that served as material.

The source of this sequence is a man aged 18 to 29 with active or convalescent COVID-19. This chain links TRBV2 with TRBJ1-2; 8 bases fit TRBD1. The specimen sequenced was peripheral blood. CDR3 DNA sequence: TGTGCCAGCAGTGCCAAACAGGGGGGGTATTCTAACTATGGCTACACCTTC. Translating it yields CASSAKQGGYSNYGYTF. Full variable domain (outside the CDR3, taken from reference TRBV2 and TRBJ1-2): EPEVTQTPSHQVTQMGQEVILRCVPISNHLYFYWYRQILGQKVEFLVSFYNNEISEKSEIFDDQFSVERPDGSNFTLKIRSTKLEDSAMYFCASSAKQGGYSNYGYTFGSGTRLTVV.